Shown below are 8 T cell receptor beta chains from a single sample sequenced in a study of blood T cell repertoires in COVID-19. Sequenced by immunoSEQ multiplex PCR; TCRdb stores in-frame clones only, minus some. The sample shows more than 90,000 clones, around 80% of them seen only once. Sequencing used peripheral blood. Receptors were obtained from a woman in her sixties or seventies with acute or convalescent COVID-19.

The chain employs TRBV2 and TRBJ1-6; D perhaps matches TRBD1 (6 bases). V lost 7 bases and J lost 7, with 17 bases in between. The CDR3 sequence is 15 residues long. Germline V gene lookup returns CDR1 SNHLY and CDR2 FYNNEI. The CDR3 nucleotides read TGTGCCAGCATCGGGGGGGCGAATTCGAATTCACCCCTCCACTTT. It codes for CASIGGANSNSPLHF.

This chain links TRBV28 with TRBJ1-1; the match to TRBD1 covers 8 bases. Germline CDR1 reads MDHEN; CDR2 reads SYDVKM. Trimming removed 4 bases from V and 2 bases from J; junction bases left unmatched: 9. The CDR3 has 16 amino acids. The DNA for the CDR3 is TGTGCCAGCAGTTGGACAGGGAGAAGGGCAAACACTGAAGCTTTCTTT. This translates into CASSWTGRRANTEAFF.

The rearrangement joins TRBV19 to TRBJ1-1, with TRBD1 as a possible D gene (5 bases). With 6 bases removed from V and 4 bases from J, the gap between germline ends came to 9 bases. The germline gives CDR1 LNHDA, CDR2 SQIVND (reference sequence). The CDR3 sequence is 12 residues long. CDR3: CASRGARTEAFF. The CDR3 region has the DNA TGTGCCAGTAGAGGGGCCCGCACTGAAGCTTTCTTT.

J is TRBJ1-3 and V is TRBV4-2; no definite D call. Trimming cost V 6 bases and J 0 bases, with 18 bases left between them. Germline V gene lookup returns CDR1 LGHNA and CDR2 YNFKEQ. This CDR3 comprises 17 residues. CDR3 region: CASSGSQAVSSGNTIYF. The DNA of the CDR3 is TGTGCCAGCAGTGGATCCCAGGCCGTCTCCTCTGGAAACACCATATATTTT.

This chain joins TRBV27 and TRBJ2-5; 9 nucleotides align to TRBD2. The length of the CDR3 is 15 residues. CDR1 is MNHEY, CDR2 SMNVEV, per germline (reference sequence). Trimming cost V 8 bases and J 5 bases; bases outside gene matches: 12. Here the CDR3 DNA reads TGTGCCAGCGGCTGGGGGCGGGAGGGCGCCGAGACCCAGTACTTC. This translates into CASGWGREGAETQYF.

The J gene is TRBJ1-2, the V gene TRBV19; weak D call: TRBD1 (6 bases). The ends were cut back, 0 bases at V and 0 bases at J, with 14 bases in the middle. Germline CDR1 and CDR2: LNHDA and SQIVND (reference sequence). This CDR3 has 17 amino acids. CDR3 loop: CASSIDRVQGANYGYTF. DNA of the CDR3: TGTGCCAGTAGTATAGATCGGGTACAGGGCGCTAACTATGGCTACACCTTC.

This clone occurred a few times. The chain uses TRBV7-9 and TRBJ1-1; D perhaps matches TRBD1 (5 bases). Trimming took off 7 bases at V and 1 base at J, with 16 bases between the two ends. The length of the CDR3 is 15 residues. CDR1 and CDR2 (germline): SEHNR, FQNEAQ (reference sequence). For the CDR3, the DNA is TGTGCCAGCAATAGGGACCCCGGGGGGAACACTGAAGCTTTCTTT. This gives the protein CASNRDPGGNTEAFF.

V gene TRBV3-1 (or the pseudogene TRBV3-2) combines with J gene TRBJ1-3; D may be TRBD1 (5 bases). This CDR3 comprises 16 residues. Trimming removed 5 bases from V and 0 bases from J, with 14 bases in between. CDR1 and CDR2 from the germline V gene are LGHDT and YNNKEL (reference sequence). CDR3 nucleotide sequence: TGTGCCAGCAGCGTACGACAGCTAACCTCTGGAAACACCATATATTTT. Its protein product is CASSVRQLTSGNTIYF.